Listed here are 5 T cell receptor beta chains from one sample, sequenced in a study of cytotoxic CD8 clonotypes in ibrutinib-treated CLL. The repertoire was sequenced with immunoSEQ multiplex PCR; TCRdb's copy has only in-frame clones and lacks some. The sample records 160,000 or so clones, 70% to 85% being singletons. Sequenced here: PBMCs, sampled after 24 months of ibrutinib treatment. These receptors all stem from a human donor with chronic lymphocytic leukemia.

This chain joins TRBV28 and TRBJ1-4; 8 bases match TRBD1. From germline, CDR1 is MDHEN and CDR2 SYDVKM. With 8 bases clipped from V and 0 bases from J, the junction kept 17 bases outside the gene matches. The CDR3 totals 19 residues. The CDR3: CASLSGDRFSVATNEKLFF. As DNA, the CDR3 is TGTGCCAGCCTTTCCGGGGACAGGTTTTCTGTTGCAACTAATGAAAAACTGTTTTTT.

The genes are TRBV5-5 and TRBJ2-7; 11 positions match TRBD2. V lost 4 bases, J lost 4 bases, and 1 base stayed unmatched. CDR3 length: 13 residues. Per germline, CDR1 SGHKS and CDR2 YYEKEE (reference sequence). The CDR3 loop is CASSRTSGYEQYF. In DNA, the CDR3 is TGTGCCAGCAGCCGGACTAGCGGGTACGAGCAGTACTTC.

CDR3 bases: TGTGCCAGCAGGATTGGACACTATGGCTACACCTTC. This encodes CASRIGHYGYTF. V usage is TRBV6-5 and J usage is TRBJ1-2; no clear D gene. Looked up from germline, CDR1 is MNHEY and CDR2 is SVGAGI. V shed 6 bases and J shed 3 bases, with 8 bases lying between them. The CDR3 is 12 residues long.

The rearrangement links TRBV30 to TRBJ1-2, with 7 bases identical to TRBD1. CDR1 and CDR2 from the germline V gene are GTSNPN and SVGIG (reference sequence). V trimming: 3 bases; J trimming: 5 bases; junction bases outside the gene matches: 15. The CDR3 has 16 residues. CDR3 region: CAWSSPEAGGRYGYTF. CDR3 coding DNA: TGTGCCTGGAGCTCGCCCGAGGCAGGGGGAAGGTATGGCTACACCTTC.

Only a few counts were recorded for this clone. This chain joins TRBV19 and TRBJ1-5; no firm D call. V lost 1 base to trimming and J lost 5 bases, with 6 bases between them. This CDR3 comprises 13 residues. Germline V gives CDR1 LNHDA, CDR2 SQIVND (reference sequence). This CDR3 reads CASSIAVDQPQHF. The CDR3 nucleotides read TGTGCCAGTAGTATAGCCGTCGATCAGCCCCAGCATTTT.